This TCR beta chain was captured by sequencing in a study of cytomegalovirus exposure and HLA in healthy donors. The CDR3 extends over 14 amino acids. Germline V gives CDR1 MNHEY, CDR2 SVGAGI. Trimming removed 6 bases at V and 5 bases at J, with 16 bases between. Primers included in the PCR were 60 Vbeta and 13 Jbeta primers. Method: immunoSEQ multiplex PCR; TCRdb's copy keeps in-frame clones and lacks some. The data contain a few hundred thousand clones, roughly 80% of them singletons. This clone has just a few counts. The chain is built from TRBV6-5 and TRBJ1-1, with a tentative D call TRBD1 (6 bases). Sample: PBMCs. The clonotype comes from a man aged 25-40 years in good health and CMV-seronegative. The CDR3 DNA sequence: TGTGCCAGCAGGGAACAGGGTTGGGGAACTGAAGCTTTCTTT. Its protein product is CASREQGWGTEAFF.